This T cell receptor (beta chain) was recorded in a study of radiation and T cells in renal cell carcinoma. About the study: Nephrectomy followed 15 Gy stereotactic body radiation by 4 weeks.

CDR3 length: 15 amino acids. Per germline, CDR1 SGDLS and CDR2 YYNGEE. Trimming stripped 2 bases from V and 4 bases from J, with 12 bases between. TCRdb keeps only in-frame clones here, not all; method: immunoSEQ multiplex PCR. The sample lists 95,000 to 150,000 clones, roughly 80% occurring once. The time point denotes: baseline pretreatment blood. Treatment specified: 15 Gy SBRT to primary tumor, nephrectomy 4 weeks later. The patient's renal cell carcinoma had clear cell pathology. The receptor was isolated from a woman aged 60-70 years with renal cell carcinoma. The V call is TRBV9, the J call TRBJ1-4, with D uncertain. The starting material was blood, obtained from a patient whose treatment included radiotherapy and nephrectomy. CDR3 DNA: TGTGCCAGCAGCGTTGGGGATATGGGTAATGAAAAACTGTTTTTT. This gives the protein CASSVGDMGNEKLFF.